This T cell receptor beta chain was identified in a study of blood T cell repertoires in COVID-19. Study-wide context: Donors in the United States, Italy and Spain gave samples during acute or convalescent COVID-19. PBMCs, B-cell-depleted T cells, or T cells provided the cDNA or gDNA that made up the material.

This clone was seen a single time. Source study methods: Amplification of reference gene primers was used by the study to estimate nucleated cell counts. Libraries were prepared by immunoSEQ multiplex PCR; TCRdb keeps only in-frame clonotypes and omits some of them. That table supplies the V and J calls and clone size; D and trimming were determined from the DNA. The sample lists more than 55,000 clones, around 80% occurring once. Germline CDR1 SGHVS, CDR2 FQNEAQ. The CDR3 consists of 16 residues. Germline trimming cut 1 base from V and 5 bases from J; bases unmatched to any gene: 7. The chain joins TRBV7-8 to TRBJ2-3; TRBD1 matches 9 bases. The sample consisted of peripheral blood. The source of this sequence is a human donor in a cohort sampled during active COVID-19. DNA of the CDR3: TGTGCCAGCAGCTTAGTGGGACAGGGTAGTGGAGATACGCAGTATTTT. Its translation is CASSLVGQGSGDTQYF.